The 10 T cell receptor beta chains reported below all come from one sample, sequenced in a study of blood T cell repertoires in COVID-19. Profiling relied on immunoSEQ multiplex PCR, and the TCRdb table lists in-frame clones only, not all of them. The sample has fewer than 200,000 clones, about 86% seen once. Sequencing input: peripheral blood. The receptors were gathered from a man in his fifties or sixties with active or convalescent COVID-19.

This rearrangement joins TRBV4-3 to TRBJ2-7, with D perhaps TRBD1 (5 bases). CDR3 size: 16 residues. CDR1 is LGHNA, CDR2 YSLEER, per germline. Trimming stripped 1 base from V and 3 bases from J, with 16 bases between. CDR3 loop: CASSQGYPDSYYEQYF. CDR3 nucleotide sequence: TGCGCCAGCAGCCAAGGTTATCCTGACAGTTACTACGAGCAGTACTTC.

The V call is TRBV4-1, the J call TRBJ2-1; 8 nucleotides agree with TRBD2. Germline values: CDR1 MGHRA, CDR2 YSYEKL. This CDR3 region has 16 residues. J gave up 5 bases and V 0 bases, and 6 bases lay outside the gene matches. In DNA, the CDR3 is TGCGCCAGCAGCCAAGAAGAGACTAGCGTCGACAATGAGCAGTTCTTC. Translating gives CASSQEETSVDNEQFF.

The chain joins TRBV11-2 to TRBJ2-5, with D possibly TRBD1 on 7 matching bases. Trimming cost V 0 bases and J 5 bases, with 16 bases left between them. The germline CDR1 and CDR2 sequences are SGHAT and FQNNGV. The CDR3 sequence is 16 residues long. This CDR3 is CASSLDLGGGFETQYF. As DNA, the CDR3 is TGTGCCAGCAGCTTAGATCTTGGAGGGGGCTTTGAGACCCAGTACTTC.

The chain has TRBV7-2 and TRBJ1-6; 9 nucleotides match TRBD1. CDR1 and CDR2 from the germline V gene are SGHTA and FQGNSA. With V trimmed by 5 bases and J by 5 bases, 7 bases remained unmatched. This CDR3 has 16 residues. The CDR3 bases are TGTGCCAGCAGCCCTAAGACAGGGGGGAATAATTCACCCCTCCACTTT. This sequence encodes CASSPKTGGNNSPLHF.

The chain carries TRBV19 and TRBJ1-2; 8 bases are shared with TRBD1. The germline V gene has CDR1 LNHDA and CDR2 SQIVND (reference sequence). Trimming at V came to 8 bases and at J to 3 bases, leaving 8 bases not matched to a gene. The CDR3 totals 14 residues. CDR3 loop: CASGTPGQDYGYTF. In DNA form, the CDR3 reads TGTGCCAGTGGTACCCCGGGACAGGACTATGGCTACACCTTC.

The rearrangement links TRBV4-3 to TRBJ2-1; TRBD2 might be the D (6 bases). The CDR3 is made up of 19 amino acids. Germline V gene data show CDR1 as LGHNA and CDR2 as YSLEER. V gave up 0 bases and J gave up 4 bases, with 22 bases separating them. DNA of the CDR3: TGCGCCAGCAGCCAAGATTCTAACACTAATGGAGCGGGTTACAATGAGCAGTTCTTC. Its translation is CASSQDSNTNGAGYNEQFF.

The chain joins TRBV24-1 to TRBJ1-1, with 8 bases matching TRBD1. The germline V gene has CDR1 KGHDR and CDR2 SFDVKD. V lost 7 bases, J lost 3 bases, and 9 bases stayed unmatched. The CDR3 spans 15 residues. CDR3 nucleotides: TGTGCCACCAGCCCCCCCGGGACAGGTTACACTGAAGCTTTCTTT. It yields the protein CATSPPGTGYTEAFF.

With regard to this clone: The same CDR3 can be traced to other DNA sequences in this sample. This sequence joins TRBV6-5 and TRBJ2-5, with D possibly being TRBD1 (6 bases). The CDR3 length is 13 residues. Germline CDR1 is MNHEY and CDR2 is SVGAGI. V gave up 2 bases and J gave up 3 bases, with 7 bases separating them. The CDR3 nucleotides are TGTGCCAGCAGTTACGCAGGGGAAGAGACCCAGTACTTC. Its translation is CASSYAGEETQYF.

The chain combines TRBV5-1 with TRBJ1-1; unclear D gene. Trimming removed 2 bases at V and 0 bases at J, with 14 bases between. CDR1 and CDR2 from the germline V gene are SGHRS and YFSETQ. This CDR3 is built from 16 residues. CDR3 nucleotides: TGCGCCAGCAGCTTTAGTAGAGCCACTTTGAACACTGAAGCTTTCTTT. Protein: CASSFSRATLNTEAFF.

The chain recombines TRBV5-1 with TRBJ1-4; D call uncertain. The V end lost 4 bases, the J end lost 0 bases, and 7 bases lay between the germline ends. This CDR3 comprises 14 residues. The germline gives CDR1 SGHRS, CDR2 YFSETQ. CDR3 in amino acids: CASSIQPTNEKLFF. DNA for the CDR3: TGCGCCAGCAGCATACAGCCAACTAATGAAAAACTGTTTTTT.